This TCR beta chain is drawn from a study of breast tumors, draining lymph nodes, adjacent tissues. The V end was cut by 2 bases, the J end by 4 bases, with 6 bases between. This CDR3 is built from 13 residues. Germline V gene sequence: CDR1 MNHEY, CDR2 SMNVEV (reference sequence). MiXCR, applied by TCRdb to the multiplex PCR reads, yields one record per CDR3 protein. The table has roughly 130,000 distinct CDR3 sequences, about 20% seen once. This clonotype was seen a few times. Breast cancer patients provided tissue from their axillary draining lymph nodes. The clonotype comes from a female donor with breast cancer. Some clones in this sample may be carry-over from other donors' samples. V gene TRBV27 combines with J gene TRBJ2-1; tentatively, D is TRBD2 (5 bases). The material sequenced was axillary lymph node tissue. CDR3: CASSLEGYNEQFF. CDR3 DNA sequence: TGTGCCAGCAGTTTAGAGGGTTACAATGAGCAGTTCTTC.